Listed below are T cell receptor beta chains from one sample, sequenced in a study of beta chain features in type 1 diabetes. Data came from immunoSEQ multiplex PCR; TCRdb stores just in-frame clones and leaves some out. Of tens of thousands of clones in the sample, around 45% are singletons; the top ten hold less than 1.5%. Sequenced sample: Tregs from blood. The receptors were gathered from a man aged 30 to 39 with type 1 diabetes. CDR3s include the opening cysteine and the closing phenylalanine or tryptophan. The order of the fields is D gene, V gene, J gene, clone size, CDR3 DNA, CDR3 protein. A D gene is named only where the DNA matches it firmly. Not every row has a clone size; where given, it reads once, few, many or a size class.

-	TRBV7-9	TRBJ2-1	once	TGTGCCAGCAGCTTAGTGCGGGTCAGCTCCTACAATGAGCAGTTCTTC	CASSLVRVSSYNEQFF
TRBD2	TRBV9	TRBJ2-3	few	TGTGCCAGCAGCCCCCATCAGGGCGGGAGGGCCGTAGATACGCAGTATTTT	CASSPHQGGRAVDTQYF
-	TRBV21-1	TRBJ2-3	-	TGTGCCAGCAGCAAGCGGGGGATAGATACGCAGTATTTT	CASSKRGIDTQYF
-	TRBV7-2	TRBJ2-7	few	TGTGCCAGCAGCTCCGAGGGGACACATAGTAGAGAGCAGTACTTC	CASSSEGTHSREQYF
-	TRBV11-2	TRBJ1-2	-	TGTGCCAGCAGTCCGGGACTCCTCCCAGTGGATGGCTACACCTTC	CASSPGLLPVDGYTF
TRBD2	TRBV28	TRBJ2-1	few	TGTGCCAGCAGTTTAAGGATAGCGGGACACAATGAGCAGTTCTTC	CASSLRIAGHNEQFF
-	TRBV11-2	TRBJ2-7	-	TGTGCCAGCAGCGATACTAGCTGGAGCTCCTACGAGCAGTACTTC	CASSDTSWSSYEQYF
-	TRBV15	TRBJ1-5	-	TGTGCCACCAGCAGAGGGAAACAGGATCAGCCCCAGCATTTT	CATSRGKQDQPQHF
-	TRBV5-5	TRBJ2-1	-	TGTGCCAGCAGCTTACGATTCAGCGATGCCTACAATGAGCAGTTCTTC	CASSLRFSDAYNEQFF
TRBD1	TRBV5-1	TRBJ2-4	-	TGCGCCAGCAGTTCCACCGGGACAGGAGTTAAGTACTTC	CASSSTGTGVKYF
-	TRBV5-1	TRBJ2-7	few	TGCGCCAGCAGGCTGGCAGTTCAAACCTACGAGCAGTACTTC	CASRLAVQTYEQYF
-	TRBV18	TRBJ1-4	-	TGTGCCAGCTCACCAGCGGGGGCGGAAAAACTGTTTTTT	CASSPAGAEKLFF
-	TRBV27	TRBJ2-2	once	TGTGCCAGCAGTTTATATGAGGGAGCTAGGAGCGGGGAGCTGTTTTTT	CASSLYEGARSGELFF
-	TRBV21-1	TRBJ2-2	once	TGTGCCAGCAGCAAAGCGCTAGGGGTGGCCACCGGGGAGCTGTTTTTT	CASSKALGVATGELFF
-	TRBV10-3	TRBJ2-3	-	TGTGCCATCAACTCCCCAGCGGGCAGAGATACGCAGTATTTT	CAINSPAGRDTQYF
-	TRBV29-1	TRBJ1-1	few	TGCAGCGTTGCCACGAGGGCCGGGGACACTGAAGCTTTCTTT	CSVATRAGDTEAFF
TRBD1	TRBV5-1	TRBJ1-4	few	TGCGCCAGCAGCGCCGGGACAGCTAATGAAAAACTGTTTTTT	CASSAGTANEKLFF
-	TRBV18	TRBJ2-7	-	TGTGCCAGCTCACGAGACAGAAGCTCCTACGAGCAGTACTTC	CASSRDRSSYEQYF
-	TRBV10-2	TRBJ1-1	few	TGCGCCAGCAGTGAGCTTGGGGAGACTGAAGCTTTCTTT	CASSELGETEAFF
-	TRBV28	TRBJ2-6	few	TGTGCCAGCAGTTTAGGCCTCAGCTCTGGGGCCAACGTCCTGACTTTC	CASSLGLSSGANVLTF
TRBD2	TRBV19	TRBJ2-1	few	TGTGCCAGTAGCCCCGGGACTAGCGGTCACAATGAGCAGTTCTTC	CASSPGTSGHNEQFF
TRBD1	TRBV7-2	TRBJ2-5	few	TGTGCCAGCAGCTTAGGCGGGACAGGGGGCGCGCAGACCCAGTACTTC	CASSLGGTGGAQTQYF
-	TRBV5-1	TRBJ2-3	-	TGCGCCAGCAGCTTAGACAGGCCCGCTAGCACAGATACGCAGTATTTT	CASSLDRPASTDTQYF
TRBD1	TRBV11-2	TRBJ1-2	-	TGTGCCAGCAGCCAACCGGGACAGATTTATGGCTACACCTTC	CASSQPGQIYGYTF
TRBD1	TRBV7-2	TRBJ2-5	few	TGTGCCAGCAGTCCAACAGGGGGCGTTTGGGAGCAGTACTTC	CASSPTGGVWEQYF
TRBD1	TRBV11-2	TRBJ2-1	medium-sized	TGTGCCAGCAGCTCCGGACAGGGGGGGCAGTTCTTC	CASSSGQGGQFF
TRBD2	TRBV19	TRBJ2-1	-	TGTGCCAGTAGCGCCCATCTAGCGGGAGCCTACAATGAGCAGTTCTTC	CASSAHLAGAYNEQFF
-	TRBV5-1	TRBJ2-6	few	TGCGCCAGCAGCTTCGTTCCTGGGGCCAACGTCCTGACTTTC	CASSFVPGANVLTF
-	TRBV29-1	TRBJ1-2	-	TGCAGCGTTGCCGCAGACTATGGCTACACCTTC	CSVAADYGYTF
TRBD1	TRBV6-6	TRBJ2-2	-	TGTGCCAGCAGACCCACAGGGGACGGGGAGCTGTTTTTT	CASRPTGDGELFF
-	TRBV6-6	TRBJ2-3	few	TGTGCCAGCAGTCAGAGGACGCAGTATTTT	CASSQRTQYF
-	TRBV11-2	TRBJ2-7	-	TGTGCCAGCAGCTCCGCCAGGGCGGGACCTACCAGGAGCTCCTACGAGCAGTACTTC	CASSSARAGPTRSSYEQYF
TRBD2	TRBV7-2	TRBJ2-7	-	TGTGCCAGCAGCCGTAGGGGTTCTAGCGGGAGCTACGAGCAGTACTTC	CASSRRGSSGSYEQYF
TRBD1	TRBV30	TRBJ1-5	few	TGTGCCTGGAGAAAGACAGGGCCGGGTCAGCCCCAGCATTTT	CAWRKTGPGQPQHF
TRBD2	TRBV7-9	TRBJ2-3	few	TGTGCCAGCAGCCCACCTTCGGGCGGGGGGCGCGCAGATACGCAGTATTTT	CASSPPSGGGRADTQYF
-	TRBV11-2	TRBJ2-3	few	TGTGCCAGCAGCCTTATTCTACTAGCAGATACGCAGTATTTT	CASSLILLADTQYF
TRBD1	TRBV15	TRBJ2-5	-	TGTGCCACCAGCCCACGATCTATGACAGGGCGAGAGACCCAGTACTTC	CATSPRSMTGRETQYF
TRBD2	TRBV7-2	TRBJ2-7	-	TGTGCCAGCAGCCGGACCTTAGCGGGAGCCTACGAGCAGTACTTC	CASSRTLAGAYEQYF
-	TRBV14	TRBJ2-1	-	TGTGCCAGCAGCCAAGAGGGTCTGACTAGTAGGTTCTTC	CASSQEGLTSRFF
TRBD2	TRBV7-3	TRBJ2-1	-	TGTGCCAGCAGCGAAACAGGCGGGGGGTACAATGAGCAGTTCTTC	CASSETGGGYNEQFF
TRBD1	TRBV6-5	TRBJ2-4	once	TGTGCCAGCAGTTTACGGACAGGCCTAAACATTCAGTACTTC	CASSLRTGLNIQYF
-	TRBV27	TRBJ1-2	few	TGTGCCAGCAGTTTGAACAGCAACTATGGCTACACCTTC	CASSLNSNYGYTF
-	TRBV28	TRBJ1-1	-	TGTGCCAGCAGTTTCTCAGACGGGACTGAAGCTTTCTTT	CASSFSDGTEAFF
TRBD2	TRBV7-9	TRBJ2-3	medium-sized	TGTGCCAGCAGCGAACTCCGGGAGGGCGGCACAGATACGCAGTATTTT	CASSELREGGTDTQYF
-	TRBV5-1	TRBJ2-2	few	TGCGCCAGCAGCTTGGCAGGGTTCTCCGGGGAGCTGTTTTTT	CASSLAGFSGELFF
-	TRBV18	TRBJ1-1	-	TGTGCCAGCTCACCGACACAGGATCCGAACACTGAAGCTTTCTTT	CASSPTQDPNTEAFF
TRBD1	TRBV10-3	TRBJ1-6	few	TGTGCCATCAGTGGACAGGGGAACTCACCCCTCCACTTT	CAISGQGNSPLHF
-	TRBV18	TRBJ2-5	few	TGTGCCAGCTCACCACCGAGTATTGCGGCCCAAGAGACCCAGTACTTC	CASSPPSIAAQETQYF
-	TRBV2	TRBJ2-7	-	TGTGCCAGCAGCCGAGTCTACGAGCAGTACTTC	CASSRVYEQYF
TRBD1	TRBV18	TRBJ2-7	-	TGTGCCAGCTCACCAAACTCGGGACAGGGGGCCTACGAGCAGTACTTC	CASSPNSGQGAYEQYF
TRBD1	TRBV28	TRBJ2-7	-	TGTGCCAGCAGGCCCCTGGGACAGGGGTCAGGCGAGCAGTACTTC	CASRPLGQGSGEQYF
-	TRBV4-2	TRBJ2-2	-	TGTGCCAGCAGCCAAGATCAGGGGCGCGTCGGGGAGCTGTTTTTT	CASSQDQGRVGELFF